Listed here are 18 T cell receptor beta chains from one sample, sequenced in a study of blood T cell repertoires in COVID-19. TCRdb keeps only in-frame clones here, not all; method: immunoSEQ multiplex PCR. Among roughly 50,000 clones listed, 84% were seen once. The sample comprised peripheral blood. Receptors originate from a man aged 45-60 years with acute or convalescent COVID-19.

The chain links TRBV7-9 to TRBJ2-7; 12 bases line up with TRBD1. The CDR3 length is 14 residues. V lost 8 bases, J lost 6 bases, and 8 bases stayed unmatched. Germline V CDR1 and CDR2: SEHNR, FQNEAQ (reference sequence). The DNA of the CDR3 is TGTGCCAGCGCGCCGGGACAGGGGGCGTTCGAGCAGTACTTC. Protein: CASAPGQGAFEQYF.

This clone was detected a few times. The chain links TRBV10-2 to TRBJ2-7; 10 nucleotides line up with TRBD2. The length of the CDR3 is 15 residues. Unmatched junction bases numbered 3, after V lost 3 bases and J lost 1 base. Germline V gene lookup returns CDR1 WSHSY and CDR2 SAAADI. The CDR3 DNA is TGCGCCAGCAGTGAAGAACTAGCGGGGTCCTACGAGCAGTACTTC. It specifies CASSEELAGSYEQYF.

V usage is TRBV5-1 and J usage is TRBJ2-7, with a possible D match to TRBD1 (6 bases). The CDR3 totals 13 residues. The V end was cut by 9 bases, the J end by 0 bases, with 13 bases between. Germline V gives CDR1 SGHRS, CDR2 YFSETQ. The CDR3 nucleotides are TGCGCCACCTCGACAGGAAACTCCTACGAGCAGTACTTC. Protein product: CATSTGNSYEQYF.

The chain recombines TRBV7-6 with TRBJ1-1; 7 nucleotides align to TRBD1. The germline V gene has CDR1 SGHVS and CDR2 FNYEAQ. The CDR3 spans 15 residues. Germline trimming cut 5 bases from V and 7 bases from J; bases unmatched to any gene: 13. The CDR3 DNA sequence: TGTGCCAGCAGCGTCCGACAGGGAGGTTTCAGTGAAGCTTTCTTT. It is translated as CASSVRQGGFSEAFF.

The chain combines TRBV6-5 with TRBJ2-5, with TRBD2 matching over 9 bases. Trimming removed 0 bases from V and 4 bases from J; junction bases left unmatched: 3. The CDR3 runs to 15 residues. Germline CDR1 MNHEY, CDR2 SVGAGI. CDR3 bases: TGTGCCAGCAGTTACTCAGGCGGGGGGGGAGAGACCCAGTACTTC. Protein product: CASSYSGGGGETQYF.

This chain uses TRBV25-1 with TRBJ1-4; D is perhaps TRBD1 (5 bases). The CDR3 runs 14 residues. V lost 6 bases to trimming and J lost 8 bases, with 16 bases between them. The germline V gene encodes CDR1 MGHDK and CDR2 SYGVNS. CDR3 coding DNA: TGTGCCAGCAGGGATACAGGCTGGGGAGAAAAACTGTTTTTT. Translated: CASRDTGWGEKLFF.

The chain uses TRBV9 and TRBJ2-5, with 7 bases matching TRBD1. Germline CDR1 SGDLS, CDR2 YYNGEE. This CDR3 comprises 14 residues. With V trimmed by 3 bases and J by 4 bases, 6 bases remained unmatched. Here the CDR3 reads CASSAQGETETQYF. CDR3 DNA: TGTGCCAGCAGCGCGCAGGGGGAAACAGAGACCCAGTACTTC.

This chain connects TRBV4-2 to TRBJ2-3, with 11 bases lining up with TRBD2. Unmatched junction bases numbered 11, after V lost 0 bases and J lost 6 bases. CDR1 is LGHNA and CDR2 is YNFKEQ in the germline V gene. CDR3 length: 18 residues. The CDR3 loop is CASSQDGLAGGLGDTQYF. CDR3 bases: TGTGCCAGCAGCCAAGATGGTCTAGCGGGAGGACTTGGGGATACGCAGTATTTT.

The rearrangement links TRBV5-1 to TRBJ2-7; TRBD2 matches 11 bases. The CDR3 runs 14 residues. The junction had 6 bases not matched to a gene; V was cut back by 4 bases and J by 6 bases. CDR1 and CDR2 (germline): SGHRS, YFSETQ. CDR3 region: CASSRSGGAGEQYF. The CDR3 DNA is TGCGCCAGCAGCCGTAGCGGGGGGGCAGGCGAGCAGTACTTC.

The CDR3 loop reads CASSLRRGGESSYNEQFF. CDR3 nucleotides: TGTGCCAGCAGCCTCCGAAGGGGGGGGGAATCATCCTACAATGAGCAGTTCTTC. The rearrangement links TRBV7-8 to TRBJ2-1; D perhaps matches TRBD2 (7 bases). V dropped 5 bases and J dropped 1 base, with 21 bases sitting between them. Germline loops: CDR1 SGHVS, CDR2 FQNEAQ. This CDR3 has 18 residues. Drawing the rest from reference TRBV7-8 and TRBJ2-1, the complete variable domain is GAGVSQSPRYKVAKRGQDVALRCDPISGHVSLFWYQQALGQGPEFLTYFQNEAQLDKSGLPSDRFFAERPEGSVSTLKIQRTQQEDSAVYLCASSLRRGGESSYNEQFFGPGTRLTVL.

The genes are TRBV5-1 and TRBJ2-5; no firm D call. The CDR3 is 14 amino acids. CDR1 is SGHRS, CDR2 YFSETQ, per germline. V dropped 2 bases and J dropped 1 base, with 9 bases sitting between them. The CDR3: CASSFSASQETQYF. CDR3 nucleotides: TGCGCCAGCAGCTTTTCCGCCAGCCAAGAGACCCAGTACTTC.

The CDR3 coding sequence is TGCGCCAGCCGGGACAACCTCTACGAGCAGTACTTC. Protein sequence: CASRDNLYEQYF. The V call is TRBV10-2, the J call TRBJ2-7, with D possibly being TRBD1 (6 bases). Trimming took 8 bases from V and 3 from J, leaving 11 bases between them. This CDR3 contains 12 residues. Germline CDR1 is WSHSY and CDR2 is SAAADI.

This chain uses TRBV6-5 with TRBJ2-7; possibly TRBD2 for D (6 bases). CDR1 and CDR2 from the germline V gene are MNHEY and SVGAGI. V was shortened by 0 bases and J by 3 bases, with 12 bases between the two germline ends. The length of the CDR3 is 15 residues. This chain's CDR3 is CASSYSGGGGYEQYF. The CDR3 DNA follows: TGTGCCAGCAGTTACTCGGGAGGAGGCGGCTACGAGCAGTACTTC.

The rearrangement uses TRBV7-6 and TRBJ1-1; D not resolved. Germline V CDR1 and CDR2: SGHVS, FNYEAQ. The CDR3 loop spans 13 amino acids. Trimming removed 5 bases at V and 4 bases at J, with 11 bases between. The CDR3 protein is CASSHGGGTEAFF. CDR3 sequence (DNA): TGTGCCAGCAGCCACGGAGGAGGCACTGAAGCTTTCTTT.

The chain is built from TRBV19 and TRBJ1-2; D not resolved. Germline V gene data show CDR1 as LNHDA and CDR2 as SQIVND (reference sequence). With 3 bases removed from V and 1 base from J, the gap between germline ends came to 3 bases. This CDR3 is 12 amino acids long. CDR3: CASSIVNYGYTF. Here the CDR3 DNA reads TGTGCCAGTAGTATCGTTAACTATGGCTACACCTTC.

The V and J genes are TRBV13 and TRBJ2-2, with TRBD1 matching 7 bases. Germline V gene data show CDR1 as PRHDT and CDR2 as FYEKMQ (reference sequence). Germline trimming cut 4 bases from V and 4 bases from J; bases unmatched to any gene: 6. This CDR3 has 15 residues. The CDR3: CASSSPTGITGELFF. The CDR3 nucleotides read TGTGCCAGCAGCTCACCGACAGGGATCACCGGGGAGCTGTTTTTT. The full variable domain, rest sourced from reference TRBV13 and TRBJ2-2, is AAGVIQSPRHLIKEKRETATLKCYPIPRHDTVYWYQQGPGQDPQFLISFYEKMQSDKGSIPDRFSAQQFSDYHSELNMSSLELGDSALYFCASSSPTGITGELFFGEGSRLTVL.

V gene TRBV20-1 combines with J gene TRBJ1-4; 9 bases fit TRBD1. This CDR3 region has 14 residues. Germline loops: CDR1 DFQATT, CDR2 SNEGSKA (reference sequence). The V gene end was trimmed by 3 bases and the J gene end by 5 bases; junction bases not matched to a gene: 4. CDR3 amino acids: CSASEGTGNEKLFF. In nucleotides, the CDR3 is TGCAGTGCTAGTGAGGGGACAGGGAATGAAAAACTGTTTTTT.

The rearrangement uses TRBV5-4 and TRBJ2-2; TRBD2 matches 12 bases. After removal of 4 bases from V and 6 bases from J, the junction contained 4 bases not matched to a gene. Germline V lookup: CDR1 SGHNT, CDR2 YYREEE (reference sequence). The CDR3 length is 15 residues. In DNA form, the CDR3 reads TGTGCCAGCAGCCGCACTAGCGGGGGGCCCGGGGAGCTGTTTTTT. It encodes CASSRTSGGPGELFF.